This TCR beta chain comes out of a study of post-analysis software for immune sequencing data. Background on the study: Included courses were relapsing-remitting and secondary progressive multiple sclerosis; progressive-relapsing multiple sclerosis was also included. Study conclusions and caveats: Analysis by F measure revealed that same-batch samples clustered strongly together. Roughly five TRBV segments occurring more often in patients than controls included TRBV5-6, TRBV5-1 and TRBV20-1. Diversity measured as normalized Chao1 was significantly lower in multiple sclerosis patients than in controls.

cDNA libraries for TCR beta contained unique molecular identifiers. T cells, about 0.85 to 11 million of them, yielded some 540,000 cDNA molecules. TCRdb fed the PCR reads into MiXCR, producing one record per CDR3 protein. The data contain about 260,000 distinct CDR3 sequences, 30% to 45% of them singletons. CDR1 is MNHNS, CDR2 SASEGT, per germline. The CDR3 is 15 residues long. About this clonotype itself: Its antigen is not known. A much more abundant neighbour one base away suggests this may be a read error.

This sequence joins TRBV6-1 and TRBJ2-6; D may be TRBD1 or TRBD2 (5 bases each). The source of this sequence is a girl between 10 and 17 years old with multiple sclerosis. Sequenced material: blood. CDR3 amino acids: CALMQGPSGANVRTF. Written as DNA, the CDR3 is TGTGCCCTTATGCAGGGACCCTCTGGGGCCAACGTCCGGACTTTC.